A single sample gave rise to the 16 T cell receptor beta chains below, sequenced in a study of PD-1 blockade in classical Hodgkin lymphoma. Each patient relapsed following autologous stem cell transplantation, and prior brentuximab vedotin exposure differed. Method: immunoSEQ multiplex PCR; TCRdb's copy keeps in-frame clones and lacks some. The repertoire holds over 80,000 clones, with 92% as singletons. Specimen: peripheral blood mononuclear cells (PBMCs), collected at baseline. These TCRs come from a human donor with classical Hodgkin lymphoma.

The CDR3 region is CASSELAGATQETQYF. Here the CDR3 DNA reads TGTGCCAGCAGTGAACTAGCGGGAGCGACACAAGAGACCCAGTACTTC. The V gene is TRBV6-4, the J gene TRBJ2-5; 11 bases match TRBD2. V lost 3 bases to trimming and J lost 2 bases; unmatched junction nucleotides: 5. Germline CDR1 is MRHNA and CDR2 is SNTAGT. The length of the CDR3 is 16 residues.

The chain has TRBV6-4 and TRBJ2-7; 16 nucleotides agree with TRBD2. This CDR3 has 16 amino acids. The J segment lost 4 bases and the V segment lost 10 bases, leaving 10 bases of the junction unmatched. CDR1 and CDR2 (germline): MRHNA, SNTAGT. CDR3 sequence (DNA): TGTGCCACCCCGGGACTAGCGGGAGGGCCGCGGTACGAGCAGTACTTC. It yields the protein CATPGLAGGPRYEQYF.

V and J are TRBV7-3 and TRBJ1-1, with D possibly TRBD1 on 5 matching bases. Deletions cut 2 bases from V and 3 bases from J, with 7 bases between. Germline values: CDR1 SGHTA, CDR2 FQGTGA. CDR3 length equals 13 residues. Here the CDR3 reads CASSLQGDTEAFF. DNA of the CDR3: TGTGCCAGCAGCTTACAGGGCGACACTGAAGCTTTCTTT.

V gene TRBV11-1 combines with J gene TRBJ2-5; perhaps TRBD2 as D (6 bases). Trimming pared 5 bases from V and 5 bases from J, leaving 18 bases between. The germline gives CDR1 SGHAT, CDR2 FQDESV (reference sequence). This CDR3 has 15 residues. The CDR3 DNA reads TGTGCCAGCAGCCTAGAGGGGAGGCAGGCCGAGACCCAGTACTTC. This codes for CASSLEGRQAETQYF.

This chain links TRBV5-1 with TRBJ2-1; 16 bases line up with TRBD2. CDR1 and CDR2 from the germline V gene are SGHRS and YFSETQ. V shed 4 bases, J shed 7 bases, and the junction held 5 bases outside the gene matches. The CDR3 has 16 amino acids. In DNA form, the CDR3 reads TGCGCCAGCAGCCAGGGACTAGCGGGAGGGTGGAATGAGCAGTTCTTC. Translation: CASSQGLAGGWNEQFF.

The V gene is TRBV19, the J gene TRBJ2-5; D might be TRBD1 (6 bases). V lost 4 bases and J 2 bases, leaving 14 bases between the germline ends. Germline CDR1 LNHDA, CDR2 SQIVND (reference sequence). This CDR3 spans 15 amino acids. The CDR3 loop reads CASSTPGTTQETQYF. The CDR3 DNA is TGTGCCAGTAGTACCCCGGGGACAACACAAGAGACCCAGTACTTC. Combining the CDR3 with reference TRBV19 and TRBJ2-5 gives the whole variable domain DGGITQSPKYLFRKEGQNVTLSCEQNLNHDAMYWYRQDPGQGLRLIYYSQIVNDFQKGDIAEGYSVSREKKESFPLTVTSAQKNPTAFYLCASSTPGTTQETQYFGPGTRLLVL.

Here the CDR3 DNA reads TGTGCCTGGAGTTGGGAAAACGAGCAGTACTTC. Translation gives CAWSWENEQYF. The chain has TRBV30 and TRBJ2-7, with D hard to call. The V end lost 2 bases, the J end lost 5 bases, and 7 bases lay between the germline ends. The germline V gene has CDR1 GTSNPN and CDR2 SVGIG (reference sequence). The CDR3 consists of 11 residues.

V and J are TRBV2 and TRBJ1-4; D call uncertain. V was pared by 8 bases and J by 4 bases, with 8 bases between. Germline CDR1 and CDR2: SNHLY and FYNNEI. The CDR3 runs to 12 residues. The CDR3 loop is CASVKYNEKLFF. CDR3 bases: TGTGCCAGCGTTAAGTATAATGAAAAACTGTTTTTT.

The genes are TRBV7-2 and TRBJ2-7; the D is unclear. In germline, CDR1 is SGHTA, CDR2 FQGNSA. The V gene lost 5 bases and the J gene lost 2 bases, with 4 bases spanning the gap. This CDR3 region has 11 residues. CDR3 in amino acids: CASSHTYEQYF. DNA of the CDR3: TGTGCCAGCAGCCACACCTACGAGCAGTACTTC. Full variable domain (missing parts from reference TRBV7-2 and TRBJ2-7): GAGVSQSPSNKVTEKGKDVELRCDPISGHTALYWYRQSLGQGLEFLIYFQGNSAPDKSGLPSDRFSAERTGGSVSTLTIQRTQQEDSAVYLCASSHTYEQYFGPGTRLTVT.

The chain is built from TRBV5-4 and TRBJ2-5; TRBD2 matches 11 bases. CDR1 is SGHNT, CDR2 YYREEE, per germline (reference sequence). This CDR3 is built from 18 residues. Trimming removed 1 base from V and 4 bases from J; junction bases left unmatched: 12. CDR3 nucleotide sequence: TGTGCCAGCAGCTTGCCGCTAGCGGGAGGCCAAATGGGAGAGACCCAGTACTTC. Protein product: CASSLPLAGGQMGETQYF.

J is TRBJ2-3 and V is TRBV4-1, with 7 bases identical to TRBD1. The CDR3 has 18 residues. Per the germline V gene, CDR1 is MGHRA and CDR2 is YSYEKL. With V trimmed by 1 base and J by 2 bases, 12 bases remained unmatched. CDR3 DNA: TGCGCCAGCAGCCAAGTCCTGAACGCCGGGACAGCCACAGATACGCAGTATTTT. This sequence encodes CASSQVLNAGTATDTQYF.

The rearrangement joins TRBV30 to TRBJ1-2; 9 bases are a match to TRBD1. The V segment lost 8 bases and the J segment 8 bases; nucleotides outside the gene matches: 6. The CDR3 spans 11 residues. CDR1 GTSNPN and CDR2 SVGIG come from the germline V gene (reference sequence). The CDR3 DNA sequence: TGTGCCGGCCGGACAGGGGAAGGCTACACCTTC. Protein sequence: CAGRTGEGYTF.

CDR3 in DNA: TGTGCCATCAGTGGGACAGACTACGAGCAGTACTTC. Its protein is CAISGTDYEQYF. The J gene is TRBJ2-5, the V gene TRBV10-3; TRBD1 might be the D (6 bases). With the DNA end fitting TRBJ2-7 better, the J assignment may be wrong. Germline loops: CDR1 ENHRY, CDR2 SYGVKD. The CDR3 spans 12 residues.

The CDR3 region is CASSVEQGVSGANVLTF. Written as DNA, the CDR3 is TGTGCCAGCAGCGTAGAACAGGGGGTCTCTGGGGCCAACGTCCTGACTTTC. V is TRBV9 and J is TRBJ2-6, with 8 bases fitting TRBD1. Germline V gene sequence: CDR1 SGDLS, CDR2 YYNGEE. Trimming took 0 bases from V and 0 from J; bases not matched to a gene: 2. The CDR3 length is 17 residues.

Here the CDR3 reads CAISRGGNNEQFF. CDR3 DNA sequence: TGTGCCATCAGCCGAGGGGGGAACAATGAGCAGTTCTTC. The chain couples TRBV10-3 to TRBJ2-1; D possibly matches TRBD1 or TRBD2 (6 bases each). The germline V and J ends were trimmed by 6 bases and 5 bases, with 11 bases remaining between them. Looked up from germline, CDR1 is ENHRY and CDR2 is SYGVKD. The CDR3 totals 13 residues.

The chain carries TRBV5-1 and TRBJ2-2, with a weak D call TRBD2 (5 bases). Germline V gene lookup returns CDR1 SGHRS and CDR2 YFSETQ. The V end lost 0 bases, the J end lost 13 bases, and 10 bases lay between the germline ends. The CDR3 has 12 residues. The CDR3, as DNA: TGCGCCAGCAGCTTGGACGGCGGAGGGCTGTTTTTT. This encodes CASSLDGGGLFF. Looking up the rest from reference TRBV5-1 and TRBJ2-2 gives the full variable domain: KAGVTQTPRYLIKTRGQQVTLSCSPISGHRSVSWYQQTPGQGLQFLFEYFSETQRNKGNFPGRFSGRQFSNSRSEMNVSTLELGDSALYLCASSLDGGGLFFGEGSRLTVL.